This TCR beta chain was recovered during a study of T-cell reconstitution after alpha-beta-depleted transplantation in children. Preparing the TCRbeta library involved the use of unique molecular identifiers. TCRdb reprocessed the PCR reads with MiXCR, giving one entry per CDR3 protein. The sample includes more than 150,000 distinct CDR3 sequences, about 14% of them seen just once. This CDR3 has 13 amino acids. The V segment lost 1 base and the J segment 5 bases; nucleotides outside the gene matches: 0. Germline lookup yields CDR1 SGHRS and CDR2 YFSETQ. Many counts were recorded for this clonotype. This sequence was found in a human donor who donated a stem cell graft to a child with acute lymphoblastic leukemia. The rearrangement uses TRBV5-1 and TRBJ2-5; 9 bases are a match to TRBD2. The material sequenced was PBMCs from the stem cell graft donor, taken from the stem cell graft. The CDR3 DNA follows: TGCGCCAGCAGCTTGACTAGCGGGGAGACCCAGTACTTC. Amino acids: CASSLTSGETQYF.